These 25 T cell receptor beta chains originate from one sample sequenced in a study of beta chain features in type 1 diabetes. Every isolated RNA sample was fully reverse transcribed, so sequencing captured expressed TCRB transcripts. TCRdb's table, derived via immunoSEQ multiplex PCR, lists solely in-frame clones and lacks some. The sample lists some 290,000 clones; more than 13% were seen once. Findings of the study overall: Among patients with Type 1 diabetes, TCRB CDR3s were moderately but significantly shorter in every one of the four CD4+ subsets.

No antigen has been assigned to these receptors. Sequencing was done on a sample of naive CD4+ T cells from blood. These receptors were taken from a man aged 25 to 40 with type 1 diabetes.

The CDR3 reads CASSSATGRPYEQYF. CDR3 DNA: TGTGCCAGCAGCTCAGCGACAGGGAGGCCCTACGAGCAGTACTTC. V is TRBV7-9 and J is TRBJ2-7; maybe TRBD1 (7 bases). The CDR3 is made up of 15 amino acids. Germline lookup yields CDR1 SEHNR and CDR2 FQNEAQ (reference sequence). V was cut by 4 bases and J by 2 bases, with 15 bases left in between.

This clone was seen only a few times. This rearrangement joins TRBV28 to TRBJ2-7; 8 bases map to TRBD1. Germline V gives CDR1 MDHEN, CDR2 SYDVKM. This CDR3 comprises 18 residues. Unmatched junction bases numbered 17, after V lost 5 bases and J lost 2 bases. In DNA, the CDR3 is TGTGCCAGCAGTCAATTCAAACTCGGACAGGGTAGAGCCTACGAGCAGTACTTC. It codes for CASSQFKLGQGRAYEQYF.

This clone was seen a few times. The chain couples TRBV6-1 to TRBJ2-7; TRBD2 matches at 11 bases. Germline V gene sequence: CDR1 MNHNS, CDR2 SASEGT. Trimming removed 7 bases from V and 2 bases from J; junction bases left unmatched: 7. The CDR3 consists of 15 residues. In DNA form, the CDR3 reads TGTGCCAGCAACCCCGGACTAGCGGGCGCCTACGAGCAGTACTTC. Its protein is CASNPGLAGAYEQYF.

The chain employs TRBV7-9 and TRBJ2-1; 7 bases line up with TRBD1. The CDR3 is made up of 15 amino acids. J gave up 6 bases and V 5 bases, and 10 bases lay outside the gene matches. Germline lookup yields CDR1 SEHNR and CDR2 FQNEAQ (reference sequence). The CDR3 is CASSPRQGIRNEQFF. The CDR3 nucleotides are TGTGCCAGCAGCCCTCGACAGGGTATACGCAATGAGCAGTTCTTC.

This chain connects TRBV2 to TRBJ2-1; unclear D gene. The CDR3 covers 12 residues. The germline CDR1 and CDR2 sequences are SNHLY and FYNNEI. The V gene lost 6 bases and the J gene lost 9 bases, with 12 bases spanning the gap. CDR3 sequence: CASSDSPREQFF. As DNA, the CDR3 is TGTGCCAGCAGCGATAGTCCCCGTGAGCAGTTCTTC.

This chain connects TRBV9 to TRBJ2-7, with 11 positions matching TRBD2. The trim removed 5 bases at V and 3 bases at J, leaving 4 bases unmatched. Germline lookup yields CDR1 SGDLS and CDR2 YYNGEE. This CDR3 is 14 amino acids long. The CDR3 sequence is CASSPGTSGYEQYF. The CDR3 DNA sequence: TGTGCCAGCAGTCCGGGGACTAGCGGCTACGAGCAGTACTTC.

This chain connects TRBV6-5 to TRBJ1-2; D possibly corresponds to TRBD1 (6 bases). The CDR3 covers 12 residues. V was trimmed by 4 bases and J by 8 bases, leaving 11 bases between them. Looked up from germline, CDR1 is MNHEY and CDR2 is SVGAGI. CDR3: CASSFQGRGYTF. Here the CDR3 DNA reads TGTGCCAGCAGTTTCCAGGGGAGAGGCTACACCTTC.

This clone was picked up a small number of times. The J gene is TRBJ2-5, the V gene TRBV9; a possible D gene is TRBD2 (6 bases). This CDR3 has 14 residues. V lost 3 bases and J 0 bases, leaving 9 bases between the germline ends. Germline-derived CDR1 and CDR2 are SGDLS and YYNGEE. This chain's CDR3 is CASSGGLYQETQYF. The CDR3 bases are TGTGCCAGCAGCGGGGGACTTTACCAAGAGACCCAGTACTTC.

Notes on this clone: Additional DNA sequences in this sample encode the identical CDR3. The V and J genes are TRBV30 and TRBJ2-7, with D possibly TRBD2 on 6 matching bases. CDR1 is GTSNPN, CDR2 SVGIG, per germline (reference sequence). The V end was cut by 0 bases, the J end by 2 bases, with 11 bases between. This CDR3 is 14 amino acids long. CDR3 protein: CAWSVPGRAYEQYF. Here the CDR3 DNA reads TGTGCCTGGAGTGTACCCGGGAGAGCCTACGAGCAGTACTTC.

The chain combines TRBV6-6 with TRBJ2-2; TRBD2 aligns across 8 bases. The V segment lost 7 bases and the J segment 4 bases; nucleotides outside the gene matches: 5. The CDR3 length is 14 residues. CDR1 and CDR2 from the germline V gene are MNHNY and SVGAGI (reference sequence). The CDR3 spells CASKVGRVTGELFF. As DNA, the CDR3 is TGTGCCAGCAAAGTCGGGAGGGTCACCGGGGAGCTGTTTTTT.

J is TRBJ1-5 and V is TRBV6-6, with D maybe TRBD1 (6 bases). Germline-derived CDR1 and CDR2 are MNHNY and SVGAGI (reference sequence). The CDR3 loop spans 16 amino acids. Trimming cost V 3 bases and J 1 base, with 13 bases left between them. Here the CDR3 reads CASSYRGQGSNQPQHF. As DNA, the CDR3 is TGTGCCAGCAGTTATAGGGGTCAGGGGAGCAATCAGCCCCAGCATTTT.

This chain joins TRBV30 and TRBJ2-5; 8 nucleotides align to TRBD2. Germline assignment: CDR1 GTSNPN and CDR2 SVGIG (reference sequence). V was clipped by 4 bases and J by 3 bases; unmatched bases: 7. The CDR3 loop spans 14 amino acids. The CDR3 spells CAWKLGTREETQYF. CDR3 coding DNA: TGTGCCTGGAAACTCGGGACTAGAGAAGAGACCCAGTACTTC.

This clone has a handful of counts. This rearrangement joins TRBV29-1 to TRBJ2-5; 8 nucleotides line up with TRBD1. J was trimmed by 3 bases and V by 4 bases; bases with no gene match: 4. Germline CDR1 reads SQVTM; CDR2 reads ANQGSEA. The CDR3 runs to 13 residues. In DNA, the CDR3 is TGCAGCGTTGCCGGGACAGGAAAAGAGACCCAGTACTTC. It translates to CSVAGTGKETQYF.

V is TRBV9 and J is TRBJ2-1, with TRBD2 identical over 12 bases. This CDR3 region has 16 residues. CDR1 and CDR2 (germline): SGDLS, YYNGEE. The J segment lost 9 bases and the V segment lost 0 bases, leaving 7 bases of the junction unmatched. CDR3 region: CASSVASSGRASEQFF. The CDR3 bases are TGTGCCAGCAGCGTAGCCTCTAGCGGGAGGGCGTCTGAGCAGTTCTTC.

Comment on this clone: Within the sample, other DNA sequences also encode this same CDR3. The V and J genes are TRBV6-6 and TRBJ2-3, with no clear D. There are 11 residues in the CDR3. The germline gives CDR1 MNHNY, CDR2 SVGAGI (reference sequence). V was shortened by 6 bases and J by 6 bases, with 7 bases between the two germline ends. CDR3 protein: CASSPRDTQYF. The DNA of the CDR3 is TGTGCCAGCAGCCCTAGGGATACGCAGTATTTT.

This chain uses TRBV7-3 with TRBJ2-1, with TRBD2 matching 7 bases. With 0 bases clipped from V and 0 bases from J, the junction kept 2 bases outside the gene matches. CDR1 and CDR2 (germline): SGHTA, FQGTGA. This CDR3 has 16 residues. For the CDR3, the DNA is TGTGCCAGCAGCTTAACAGGCGGGAGCTCCTACAATGAGCAGTTCTTC. The encoded protein is CASSLTGGSSYNEQFF. The entire variable domain, with the rest obtained from reference TRBV7-3 and TRBJ2-1, is as follows: GAGVSQTPSNKVTEKGKYVELRCDPISGHTALYWYRQSLGQGPEFLIYFQGTGAADDSGLPNDRFFAVRPEGSVSTLKIQRTERGDSAVYLCASSLTGGSSYNEQFFGPGTRLTVL.

The chain employs TRBV15 and TRBJ1-5, with 8 nucleotides matching TRBD1. J gave up 7 bases and V 0 bases, and 5 bases lay outside the gene matches. The CDR3 is 15 residues long. Germline loops: CDR1 LNHNV, CDR2 YYDKDF (reference sequence). As DNA, the CDR3 is TGTGCCACCAGCAGAGATCAGGGGGCAGGACAGCCCCAGCATTTT. It encodes CATSRDQGAGQPQHF.

The V gene is TRBV28, the J gene TRBJ2-5; 7 bases fit TRBD2. The end of the DNA fits TRBJ2-7 better, so the J call may be wrong. The CDR3 sequence is 14 residues long. CDR1 is MDHEN, CDR2 SYDVKM, per germline. The CDR3 here is CASSTAGQAAEQYF. As DNA, the CDR3 is TGTGCCAGCAGTACAGCGGGGCAGGCCGCCGAGCAGTACTTC.

The CDR3 DNA sequence: TGTGCCACCAGCGGCCGGGACAGGGGGCAAGGCACTGAAGCTTTCTTT. This encodes CATSGRDRGQGTEAFF. The J gene is TRBJ1-1, the V gene TRBV15; 12 bases align to TRBD1. Germline V gives CDR1 LNHNV, CDR2 YYDKDF (reference sequence). Trimming took 5 bases from V and 4 from J; bases not matched to a gene: 8. The length of the CDR3 is 16 residues.

The V call is TRBV28, the J call TRBJ2-1, with 11 nucleotides matching TRBD1. The J segment lost 13 bases and the V segment lost 0 bases, leaving 11 bases of the junction unmatched. This CDR3 spans 16 amino acids. The germline V gene encodes CDR1 MDHEN and CDR2 SYDVKM. This chain's CDR3 is CASSLWGQGEGTDQFF. As DNA, the CDR3 is TGTGCCAGCAGTTTATGGGGACAGGGGGAGGGCACCGATCAGTTCTTC. The complete variable domain, with remaining parts taken from reference TRBV28 and TRBJ2-1, reads DVKVTQSSRYLVKRTGEKVFLECVQDMDHENMFWYRQDPGLGLRLIYFSYDVKMKEKGDIPEGYSVSREKKERFSLILESASTNQTSMYLCASSLWGQGEGTDQFFGPGTRLTVL.

The chain couples TRBV7-9 to TRBJ2-5, with 7 bases fitting TRBD1. The CDR3 consists of 13 residues. Germline CDR1 SEHNR, CDR2 FQNEAQ (reference sequence). After removal of 4 bases from V and 5 bases from J, the junction contained 4 bases not matched to a gene. The CDR3 is CASSYNRGETQYF. CDR3 coding DNA: TGTGCCAGCAGCTACAACAGGGGTGAGACCCAGTACTTC.

The rearrangement uses TRBV19 and TRBJ2-6; 7 nucleotides agree with TRBD1. CDR1 LNHDA and CDR2 SQIVND come from the germline V gene (reference sequence). The CDR3 length is 17 residues. Trimming took 10 bases from V and 1 from J; bases not matched to a gene: 13. The DNA of the CDR3 is TGTGCCACCAAACCTACAGGGGACCGTTCTGGGGCCAACGTCCTGACTTTC. Its protein product is CATKPTGDRSGANVLTF.

V gene TRBV5-4 combines with J gene TRBJ2-1; a possible D gene is TRBD1 (7 bases). The CDR3 loop spans 17 amino acids. Trimming stripped 4 bases from V and 4 bases from J, with 21 bases between. Germline loops: CDR1 SGHNT, CDR2 YYREEE (reference sequence). In DNA, the CDR3 is TGTGCCAGCAGCACCCTGACAGGGAGGATGAAATACAATGAGCAGTTCTTC. This sequence encodes CASSTLTGRMKYNEQFF.

The V gene is TRBV5-4, the J gene TRBJ2-5; 7 bases align to TRBD1. Germline V CDR1 and CDR2: SGHNT, YYREEE (reference sequence). The CDR3 runs 16 residues. Losses at the gene ends were 3 bases for V and 1 base for J; bases not matched to a gene: 9. CDR3 nucleotide sequence: TGTGCCAGCAGCTCCAACAGGGGATGGAGCCAAGAGACCCAGTACTTC. Amino acids: CASSSNRGWSQETQYF.

Only a few counts were recorded for this clone. The chain couples TRBV7-9 to TRBJ2-2, with 7 bases fitting TRBD2. Per the germline V gene, CDR1 is SEHNR and CDR2 is FQNEAQ (reference sequence). The ends lost 9 bases at V and 6 bases at J; junction bases unmatched: 19. The CDR3 loop spans 17 amino acids. CDR3 coding DNA: TGTGCCAGGGAAAGGGCGGGAGCCCAGCTTGAAGCCGGGGAGCTGTTTTTT. This sequence encodes CARERAGAQLEAGELFF.